The 11 T cell receptor beta chains given below trace back to one sample, sequenced in a study of T-cell reconstitution after alpha-beta-depleted transplantation in children. Molecular barcoding with unique molecular identifiers was used for the TCRbeta library. TCRdb called the PCR reads again in MiXCR, with one record for every CDR3 protein. The sample has more than 120,000 distinct CDR3 sequences, about 8.8% seen once. The sequences come from PBMCs, mostly from graft donor cells, collected 180 days after TCRalphabeta/CD19-depleted stem cell transplant. The source is a female patient aged 2 to 10 who had a stem cell transplant for congenital amegakaryocytic thrombocytopenia, so the T cells may come from the graft donor.

The chain uses TRBV5-1 and TRBJ2-3, with D perhaps TRBD1 (6 bases). CDR3 size: 16 residues. V lost 3 bases, J lost 8 bases, and 22 bases lay in between. The germline V gene encodes CDR1 SGHRS and CDR2 YFSETQ. CDR3 in amino acids: CASSSAGQLSQGTQYF. Here the CDR3 DNA reads TGCGCCAGCAGCTCTGCCGGACAGCTCAGTCAGGGTACGCAGTATTTT.

J is TRBJ1-3 and V is TRBV29-1; TRBD1 is a possible D gene (6 bases). Germline V gene lookup returns CDR1 SQVTM and CDR2 ANQGSEA. Trimming removed 6 bases at V and 0 bases at J, with 12 bases between. The CDR3 consists of 14 residues. CDR3 DNA: TGCAGCGTCCGAGACAGGAGCTCTGGAAACACCATATATTTT. It yields the protein CSVRDRSSGNTIYF. Supplemented by reference TRBV29-1 and TRBJ1-3, the full variable domain reads SAVISQKPSRDICQRGTSLTIQCQVDSQVTMMFWYRQQPGQSLTLIATANQGSEATYESGFVIDKFPISRPNLTFSTLTVSNMSPEDSSIYLCSVRDRSSGNTIYFGEGSWLTVV.

This rearrangement joins TRBV12-3 or TRBV12-4 to TRBJ2-1; 7 bases agree with TRBD2. The CDR3 totals 17 residues. Trimming cost V 2 bases and J 8 bases; bases outside gene matches: 15. The chain's CDR3 is CASSLSGTKPLLHEQFF. For the CDR3, the DNA is TGTGCCAGCAGTTTATCGGGGACTAAACCACTACTACATGAGCAGTTCTTC.

The table lists this clonotype with many counts. The V call is TRBV20-1, the J call TRBJ2-7, with 9 bases aligning to TRBD2. Germline CDR1 reads DFQATT; CDR2 reads SNEGSKA (reference sequence). V dropped 2 bases and J dropped 2; count of bases not matched to a gene: 10. This CDR3 region has 16 residues. CDR3 bases: TGCAGTGCTAGAACCCCTGCCCTAGCGGGGACCTACGAGCAGTACTTC. Protein sequence: CSARTPALAGTYEQYF.

There are many counts of this clonotype. The rearrangement uses TRBV12-3 or TRBV12-4 and TRBJ2-1; 7 bases map to TRBD2. V gave up 6 bases and J gave up 12 bases; unmatched junction bases: 5. The CDR3 length is 11 residues. The CDR3 is CASSRLAGQFF. The CDR3 DNA follows: TGTGCCAGCAGCCGACTAGCAGGGCAGTTCTTC.

This clonotype was recorded many times. The CDR3 sequence is CASRRGQHEKLFF. The CDR3 DNA sequence: TGTGCCAGCCGAAGAGGGCAGCATGAAAAACTGTTTTTT. The rearrangement joins TRBV28 to TRBJ1-4, with D hard to call. The CDR3 extends over 13 amino acids. Germline loops: CDR1 MDHEN, CDR2 SYDVKM. Trimming left V 8 bases short and J 6 bases short, with 13 bases between.

This clonotype appeared a few times. The chain uses TRBV20-1 and TRBJ2-1; 10 bases line up with TRBD2. J was trimmed by 2 bases and V by 6 bases; bases with no gene match: 7. Germline-derived CDR1 and CDR2 are DFQATT and SNEGSKA (reference sequence). The CDR3 totals 15 residues. DNA for the CDR3: TGCAGTGCCCTCACCGGGACTAGCGCCTACAATGAGCAGTTCTTC. This codes for CSALTGTSAYNEQFF.

The chain recombines TRBV28 with TRBJ2-7, with D possibly being TRBD2 (5 bases). The germline V gene encodes CDR1 MDHEN and CDR2 SYDVKM. V dropped 2 bases and J dropped 3 bases, with 14 bases sitting between them. CDR3 length equals 15 residues. The CDR3 DNA follows: TGTGCCAGCAGTTTAAGGCCCGAAGGAGGCTACGAGCAGTACTTC. Translating gives CASSLRPEGGYEQYF.

This clonotype was found many times. The V call is TRBV21-1, the J call TRBJ2-5. TRBV21-1 is a pseudogene. The CDR3 is 15 residues long. The CDR3 coding sequence is TGTGCCAGCAGCTCTAGACGGACTACGCAAGAGACCCAGTACTTC. The encoded protein is CASSSRRTTQETQYF.

This clonotype came up once. The junction and the germline gene differ at one end; a read error may be behind it. The CDR3 protein is CASSLGGYDQYF. DNA of the CDR3: TGTGCCAGCAGCTTAGGAGGTTACGACCAGTACTTC. The rearrangement uses TRBV7-6 and TRBJ2-7; D remains unclear. The CDR3 is 12 residues long. CDR1 and CDR2 from the germline V gene are SGHVS and FNYEAQ.

There are many counts of this clonotype. The V call is TRBV10-3, the J call TRBJ2-3; no reliable D call. V shed 0 bases and J shed 6 bases, with 22 bases lying between them. The CDR3 length is 18 residues. Germline V gene lookup returns CDR1 ENHRY and CDR2 SYGVKD. In DNA form, the CDR3 reads TGTGCCATCAGTGAGTCTAGATATAGCCTATCCCCCATGGATACGCAGTATTTT. Translated: CAISESRYSLSPMDTQYF.